This passage covers 26 T cell receptor beta chains from one sample sequenced in a study of blood T cell repertoires in COVID-19. Assay used: immunoSEQ multiplex PCR; TCRdb lists only in-frame clones, some missing. The data contain more than 150,000 clones, roughly 89% of them seen just once; the ten biggest clones take up under 15%. The sequencing input was peripheral blood. The receptors here all came from a woman aged 70 to 79 with COVID-19, enrolled during active disease.

The rearrangement links TRBV29-1 to TRBJ1-2; a possible D gene is TRBD1 (5 bases). This CDR3 is 13 amino acids long. Germline-derived CDR1 and CDR2 are SQVTM and ANQGSEA. Trimming cost V 3 bases and J 4 bases, with 12 bases left between them. The CDR3 is CSVDIQGGYGYTF. The CDR3 nucleotides read TGCAGCGTTGACATCCAGGGCGGCTATGGCTACACCTTC.

The chain couples TRBV18 to TRBJ2-5; possible D gene TRBD1, 6 bases. The germline V gene has CDR1 KGHSH and CDR2 LQKENI. CDR3 length equals 13 residues. V shed 4 bases and J shed 1 base, with 7 bases lying between them. The DNA for the CDR3 is TGTGCCAGCTCACGGGACACCCAAGAGACCCAGTACTTC. Protein: CASSRDTQETQYF.

The DNA for the CDR3 is TGTGCCAGCAGCGCAGACAGGGGGGGACTACGCTTGAACACTGAAGCTTTCTTT. Its protein product is CASSADRGGLRLNTEAFF. The chain recombines TRBV7-9 with TRBJ1-1, with 9 bases lining up with TRBD1. Germline V CDR1 and CDR2: SEHNR, FQNEAQ (reference sequence). V dropped 5 bases and J dropped 0; count of bases not matched to a gene: 13. The CDR3 loop spans 18 amino acids.

The rearrangement links TRBV10-3 to TRBJ1-1; 7 nucleotides line up with TRBD1. With 7 bases clipped from V and 4 bases from J, the junction kept 6 bases outside the gene matches. The CDR3 is 13 amino acids. Per germline, CDR1 ENHRY and CDR2 SYGVKD. The CDR3: CAITAGGSTEAFF. CDR3 nucleotides: TGTGCCATCACGGCAGGGGGGAGCACTGAAGCTTTCTTT.

The chain links TRBV5-6 to TRBJ2-5, with 8 bases fitting TRBD2. Trimming cost V 4 bases and J 3 bases; bases outside gene matches: 11. The CDR3 is 16 amino acids. Germline V lookup: CDR1 SGHDT, CDR2 YYEEEE. The CDR3 coding sequence is TGTGCCAGCAGCACGCCCGGGACTAGTAAGAAAGAGACCCAGTACTTC. As protein: CASSTPGTSKKETQYF. The whole variable domain, remainder taken from reference TRBV5-6 and TRBJ2-5, is DAGVTQSPTHLIKTRGQQVTLRCSPKSGHDTVSWYQQALGQGPQFIFQYYEEEERQRGNFPDRFSGHQFPNYSSELNVNALLLGDSALYLCASSTPGTSKKETQYFGPGTRLLVL.

In its sample, this clone was seen once. One end of the junction varies from germline; a read error may be responsible. The V call is TRBV6-1, the J call TRBJ2-7; 9 nucleotides line up with TRBD2. This CDR3 comprises 14 residues. Germline V CDR1 and CDR2: MNHNS, SASEGT. CDR3 amino acids: CASSQAGGGYEQYF. The CDR3 bases are TGTGCCAGCAGTCAAGCGGGAGGAGGCTACGAGCAGTACTTC.

The gene calls are TRBV3-1 (or the pseudogene TRBV3-2) and TRBJ2-7, with 10 bases matching TRBD2. The CDR3 contains 15 residues. CDR1 is LGHDT and CDR2 is YNNKEL in the germline V gene (reference sequence). Trimming at V came to 4 bases and at J to 6 bases, leaving 9 bases not matched to a gene. CDR3 region: CASSRGTSALTEQYF. CDR3 DNA: TGTGCCAGCAGCCGAGGGACTAGCGCCCTTACCGAGCAGTACTTC.

The chain links TRBV7-3 to TRBJ2-2; D call uncertain. CDR1 and CDR2 (germline): SGHTA, FQGTGA. The CDR3 loop spans 13 amino acids. V was shortened by 6 bases and J by 2 bases, with 7 bases between the two germline ends. CDR3 sequence reads: CASSLLNTGELFF. DNA of the CDR3: TGTGCCAGCAGTCTTCTAAACACCGGGGAGCTGTTTTTT.

The chain combines TRBV7-2 with TRBJ1-2; D gene uncertain. V gave up 1 base and J gave up 5 bases, with 23 bases separating them. The germline gives CDR1 SGHTA, CDR2 FQGNSA. CDR3 size: 18 residues. In DNA form, the CDR3 reads TGTGCCAGCAGCTTAGGGAGGGCGCGGTACGCTGGCAATTATGGCTACACCTTC. It yields the protein CASSLGRARYAGNYGYTF.

This rearrangement joins TRBV6-5 to TRBJ1-5; 9 nucleotides agree with TRBD1. Looked up from germline, CDR1 is MNHEY and CDR2 is SVGAGI. The CDR3 loop spans 14 amino acids. V trimming: 6 bases; J trimming: 4 bases; junction bases outside the gene matches: 4. The CDR3 protein is CASRGGTGNQPQHF. The DNA of the CDR3 is TGTGCCAGCAGGGGGGGGACAGGGAATCAGCCCCAGCATTTT.

A single count supports this clone. The rearrangement joins TRBV5-6 to TRBJ2-2; 9 bases are shared with TRBD1. The CDR3 is 18 residues long. The germline V gene encodes CDR1 SGHDT and CDR2 YYEEEE. V dropped 4 bases and J dropped 6; count of bases not matched to a gene: 16. The CDR3 loop is CASSPFPGTGSNSGELFF. Here the CDR3 DNA reads TGTGCCAGCAGCCCGTTCCCCGGGACAGGGAGTAACTCCGGGGAGCTGTTTTTT.

CDR3 in amino acids: CASSPTGGVQETQYF. The CDR3 DNA follows: TGTGCCAGCAGCCCGACAGGGGGGGTCCAAGAGACCCAGTACTTC. The chain joins TRBV7-3 to TRBJ2-5; 9 positions match TRBD1. Germline V lookup: CDR1 SGHTA, CDR2 FQGTGA. V dropped 5 bases and J dropped 1; count of bases not matched to a gene: 5. CDR3 length: 15 amino acids.

The chain combines TRBV2 with TRBJ2-1, with TRBD1 matching 8 bases. The CDR3 spans 15 residues. V lost 7 bases to trimming and J lost 3 bases; unmatched junction nucleotides: 8. Germline V CDR1 and CDR2: SNHLY, FYNNEI. The CDR3 nucleotides read TGTGCCAGCAAATCGGGACAGGACTTCTACAATGAGCAGTTCTTC. Its protein is CASKSGQDFYNEQFF. Looking up the rest from reference TRBV2 and TRBJ2-1 gives the full variable domain: EPEVTQTPSHQVTQMGQEVILRCVPISNHLYFYWYRQILGQKVEFLVSFYNNEISEKSEIFDDQFSVERPDGSNFTLKIRSTKLEDSAMYFCASKSGQDFYNEQFFGPGTRLTVL.

The J gene is TRBJ1-4, the V gene TRBV6-5; weak D call: TRBD1 (5 bases). V shed 7 bases and J shed 3 bases, with 15 bases lying between them. CDR1 and CDR2 from the germline V gene are MNHEY and SVGAGI. The CDR3 sequence is 15 residues long. The DNA of the CDR3 is TGTGCCAGCAACGAACCGAGACAGCCTAATGAAAAACTGTTTTTT. Protein: CASNEPRQPNEKLFF.

The rearrangement links TRBV5-1 to TRBJ1-1, with D possibly being TRBD1 (5 bases). The ends were cut back, 3 bases at V and 5 bases at J, with 11 bases in the middle. The CDR3 spans 13 residues. CDR1 SGHRS and CDR2 YFSETQ come from the germline V gene. CDR3 DNA sequence: TGCGCCAGCAGCTCTCTCGGGGGGACTGAAGCTTTCTTT. Protein product: CASSSLGGTEAFF.

The rearrangement joins TRBV5-1 to TRBJ2-1, with 9 positions matching TRBD2. The V gene's germline CDR1 is SGHRS and CDR2 YFSETQ. After removal of 0 bases from V and 8 bases from J, the junction contained 3 bases not matched to a gene. CDR3 size: 14 residues. The DNA for the CDR3 is TGCGCCAGCAGCTTGGCTCAGCGGGAGGATGAGCAGTTCTTC. This codes for CASSLAQREDEQFF.

The J gene is TRBJ1-3, the V gene TRBV2, with a weak D call TRBD1 (5 bases). Germline lookup yields CDR1 SNHLY and CDR2 FYNNEI. The ends were cut back, 6 bases at V and 3 bases at J, with 15 bases in the middle. CDR3 length equals 15 residues. The DNA for the CDR3 is TGTGCCAGCAGCGTCACGGGGGTGGGTGGAAACACCATATATTTT. As protein: CASSVTGVGGNTIYF.

CDR3 loop: CASSLPQNYGYTF. The CDR3 nucleotides are TGTGCCAGCAGCTTACCACAGAACTATGGCTACACCTTC. The chain links TRBV11-2 to TRBJ1-2; D not certain. Trimming took 2 bases from V and 2 from J, leaving 6 bases between them. Germline V gene lookup returns CDR1 SGHAT and CDR2 FQNNGV. This CDR3 is built from 13 residues.

The chain has TRBV5-1 and TRBJ2-5, with D possibly TRBD2 on 5 matching bases. Germline CDR1 reads SGHRS; CDR2 reads YFSETQ. Trimming removed 1 base from V and 1 base from J, with 11 bases in between. The CDR3 consists of 15 residues. The CDR3 DNA follows: TGCGCCAGCAGCTTGTTCAGCGGAACCCAAGAGACCCAGTACTTC. It translates to CASSLFSGTQETQYF.

Turning to this clone: Sequence at one end of the junction differs from germline and may be a read error. The CDR3 DNA reads as TGTGCCAGTAGTATACGTAGGGACACGGAAGCTTTCTTT. Translation: CASSIRRDTEAFF. The chain links TRBV19 to TRBJ1-1; TRBD1 is a possible D gene (6 bases). The CDR3 spans 13 residues. Germline loops: CDR1 LNHDA, CDR2 SQIVND (reference sequence).

The rearrangement links TRBV6-6 to TRBJ1-5; 7 nucleotides align to TRBD1. V dropped 6 bases and J dropped 3; count of bases not matched to a gene: 8. The CDR3 has 15 residues. Germline V CDR1 and CDR2: MNHNY, SVGAGI (reference sequence). Here the CDR3 reads CASRWRTGANQPQHF. As DNA, the CDR3 is TGTGCCAGCAGATGGAGGACAGGCGCCAATCAGCCCCAGCATTTT.

The chain has TRBV5-5 and TRBJ2-7, with D uncertain. CDR3 length: 13 residues. Germline lookup yields CDR1 SGHKS and CDR2 YYEKEE (reference sequence). The germline V and J ends were trimmed by 4 bases and 3 bases, with 11 bases remaining between them. This CDR3 is CASSLVRNYEQYF. The CDR3 nucleotides read TGTGCCAGCAGCCTGGTGCGGAACTACGAGCAGTACTTC. The variable domain in full, with the rest retrieved from reference TRBV5-5 and TRBJ2-7, is DAGVTQSPTHLIKTRGQQVTLRCSPISGHKSVSWYQQVLGQGPQFIFQYYEKEERGRGNFPDRFSARQFPNYSSELNVNALLLGDSALYLCASSLVRNYEQYFGPGTRLTVT.

V usage is TRBV28 and J usage is TRBJ2-2, with 8 bases identical to TRBD1. V gave up 6 bases and J gave up 3 bases; unmatched junction bases: 3. This CDR3 has 14 residues. Germline loops: CDR1 MDHEN, CDR2 SYDVKM. The CDR3 sequence is CASSLTGDTGELFF. CDR3 sequence (DNA): TGTGCCAGCAGCTTGACAGGGGACACCGGGGAGCTGTTTTTT.

V usage is TRBV18 and J usage is TRBJ1-4, with TRBD1 identical over 7 bases. Germline lookup yields CDR1 KGHSH and CDR2 LQKENI. Trimming took 4 bases from V and 8 from J; bases not matched to a gene: 4. This CDR3 comprises 13 residues. CDR3 in amino acids: CASSQGAGEKLFF. CDR3 in DNA: TGTGCCAGCTCACAGGGGGCAGGGGAAAAACTGTTTTTT.

V gene TRBV28 combines with J gene TRBJ1-6; 9 positions agree with TRBD1. The CDR3 runs to 15 residues. After removal of 3 bases from V and 10 bases from J, the junction contained 7 bases not matched to a gene. Germline CDR1 is MDHEN and CDR2 is SYDVKM. CDR3 residues: CASSFPDRGPSPLHF. The CDR3, as DNA: TGTGCCAGCAGTTTCCCGGACAGGGGTCCCTCACCCCTCCACTTT.

This sequence joins TRBV5-4 and TRBJ2-3; 7 nucleotides align to TRBD1. V lost 4 bases and J lost 4; bases outside the gene matches: 6. The germline V gene encodes CDR1 SGHNT and CDR2 YYREEE (reference sequence). This CDR3 is 14 amino acids long. In DNA, the CDR3 is TGTGCCAGCAGCCTTCGACAGGGTCCAGATACGCAGTATTTT. Amino acids: CASSLRQGPDTQYF.